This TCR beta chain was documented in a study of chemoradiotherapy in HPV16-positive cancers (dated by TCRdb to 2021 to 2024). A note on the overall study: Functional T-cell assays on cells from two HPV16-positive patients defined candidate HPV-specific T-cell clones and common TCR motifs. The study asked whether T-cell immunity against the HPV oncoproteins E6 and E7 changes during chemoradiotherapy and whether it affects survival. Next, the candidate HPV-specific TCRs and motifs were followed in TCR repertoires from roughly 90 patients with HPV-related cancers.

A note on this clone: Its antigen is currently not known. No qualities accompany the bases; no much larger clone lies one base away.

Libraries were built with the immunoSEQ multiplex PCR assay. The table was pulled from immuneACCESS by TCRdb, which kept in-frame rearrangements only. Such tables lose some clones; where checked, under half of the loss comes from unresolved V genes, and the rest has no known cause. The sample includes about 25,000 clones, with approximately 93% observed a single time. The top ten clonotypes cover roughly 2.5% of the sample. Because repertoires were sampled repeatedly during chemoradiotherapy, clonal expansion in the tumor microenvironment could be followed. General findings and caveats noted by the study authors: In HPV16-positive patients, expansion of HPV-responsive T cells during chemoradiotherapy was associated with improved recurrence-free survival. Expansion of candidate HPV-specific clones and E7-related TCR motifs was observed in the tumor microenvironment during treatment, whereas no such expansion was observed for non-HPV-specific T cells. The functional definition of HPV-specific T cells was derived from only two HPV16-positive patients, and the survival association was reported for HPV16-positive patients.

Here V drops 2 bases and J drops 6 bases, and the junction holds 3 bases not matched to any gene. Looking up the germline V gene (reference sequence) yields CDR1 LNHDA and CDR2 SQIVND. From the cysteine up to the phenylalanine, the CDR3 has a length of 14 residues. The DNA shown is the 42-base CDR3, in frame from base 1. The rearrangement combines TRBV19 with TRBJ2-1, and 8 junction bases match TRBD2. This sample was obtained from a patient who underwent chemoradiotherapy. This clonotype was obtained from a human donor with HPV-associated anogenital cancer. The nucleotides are TGTGCCAGTAGTATAACGGGAGGGGTCAATGAGCAGTTCTTC. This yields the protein CASSITGGVNEQFF.